This T cell receptor beta chain was profiled in a study of cytomegalovirus exposure and HLA in healthy donors. PCR was performed using 60 Vbeta and 13 Jbeta primers. Sequencing used immunoSEQ multiplex PCR; TCRdb keeps in-frame clones, though not all of them. The table has 120,000 or so clones, around 78% seen once; the top ten hold approximately 6.5%. Germline CDR1 is MNHNY and CDR2 is SVGAGI (reference sequence). CDR3 size: 15 residues. V lost 0 bases to trimming and J lost 0 bases, with 8 bases between them. For this clone: Its antigen is still unknown.

Study-wide results and limits: The study listed 164 cytomegalovirus-associated TCR beta chains.

Everyone who donated was a healthy bone marrow donor. This receptor was obtained from a woman between 35 and 50 years old in good health and CMV-seronegative. The chain carries TRBV6-6 and TRBJ1-1, with unresolved D. Material: PBMCs. CDR3 DNA sequence: TGTGCCAGCAGTTACTCACAGCTCATGAACACTGAAGCTTTCTTT. This translates into CASSYSQLMNTEAFF.